This T cell receptor beta chain was identified during a study of Graves' ophthalmopathy and Graves' hyperthyroidism. Study-wide results and limits: Blood was where most expanded thyroid clonotypes above 0.001 frequency also turned up. Ophthalmopathy progression prediction by the model yielded a sensitivity of about 71% and a specificity of 72.22%.

Researchers turned away patients with other autoimmune diseases, uncontrolled infections, pregnancy or lactation. TCR beta CDR3 amplification used RNA transcripts. The library came from an HTBI-primed first-round RT-PCR and a second-round multiplex PCR. TCRdb reanalysed the multiplex PCR reads using MiXCR and keeps one entry per CDR3 protein. The table includes 500,000 to 700,000 distinct CDR3 sequences, about a fifth detected once. As for this clonotype: As yet, its antigen is unknown.

V lost 1 base and J 10 bases, leaving 20 bases between the germline ends. The germline V gene encodes CDR1 DFQATT and CDR2 SNEGSKA (reference sequence). CDR3 length: 16 amino acids. The specimen sequenced was peripheral blood. The TCR comes from a woman younger than 35 with stable Graves' hyperthyroidism. Some clones in this sample may be carry-over from other donors' samples. The gene calls are TRBV20-1 and TRBJ1-6; D is perhaps TRBD1 (5 bases). The CDR3 DNA reads TGCAGTGCTAGAGGTCAACCTACAGGATTTTACTCACCCCTCCACTTT. The encoded protein is CSARGQPTGFYSPLHF.